These T cell receptor beta chains were read from a single sample in a study of blood T cell repertoires in COVID-19. Profiled with immunoSEQ multiplex PCR; TCRdb holds only in-frame clones, not every one. The sample contains more than 200,000 clones, 80% to 90% of which appear only once. Sequencing was carried out using peripheral blood. These receptors were taken from a man in his 60s with acute or convalescent COVID-19. CDR3s include the opening cysteine and the closing phenylalanine or tryptophan. Fields, in order: J gene, V gene, clone size, D gene, CDR3 DNA, CDR3 protein. The D gene is left open where the match is weak. Size is omitted from some rows. Given values are once, few, many or a class for expanded clones.

J gene: TRBJ1-2
V gene: TRBV10-3
clone size: -
D gene: -
CDR3 DNA: TGTGCCATCAGTGAGGGGTCCAGGTCTAACTATGGCTACACCTTC
CDR3 protein: CAISEGSRSNYGYTF

J gene: TRBJ2-2
V gene: TRBV27
clone size: -
D gene: -
CDR3 DNA: TGTGCCAGCAGTTTATGGGCCCAGGGACTCGCTTTGGGGACCGGGGAGCTGTTTTTT
CDR3 protein: CASSLWAQGLALGTGELFF

J gene: TRBJ2-5
V gene: TRBV5-1
clone size: -
D gene: -
CDR3 DNA: TGCGCCAGCAGCAGGACCGGGACTCGCCTCCAGACCCAGTACTTC
CDR3 protein: CASSRTGTRLQTQYF

J gene: TRBJ2-7
V gene: TRBV30
clone size: -
D gene: -
CDR3 DNA: TGTGCCTGGAGGCATAACAGGCCAAACGAGCAGTACTTC
CDR3 protein: CAWRHNRPNEQYF

J gene: TRBJ2-7
V gene: TRBV2
clone size: -
D gene: -
CDR3 DNA: TGTGCCAGCACCGGGACATTCTCCTACGAGCAGTACTTC
CDR3 protein: CASTGTFSYEQYF

J gene: TRBJ2-5
V gene: TRBV6-5
clone size: -
D gene: TRBD2
CDR3 DNA: TGTGCCAGCAGTTACTCGACCAGCGGGGGGCAAGAGACCCAGTACTTC
CDR3 protein: CASSYSTSGGQETQYF

J gene: TRBJ1-5
V gene: TRBV24-1
clone size: few
D gene: -
CDR3 DNA: TGTGCCACCAGTGATTCAACCAGGGGTACTCAGCCCCAGCATTTT
CDR3 protein: CATSDSTRGTQPQHF

J gene: TRBJ1-1
V gene: TRBV3-1/TRBV3-2
clone size: -
D gene: -
CDR3 DNA: TGTGCCAGCAGCCAAGGGGGAGGGTACACTGAAGCTTTCTTT
CDR3 protein: CASSQGGGYTEAFF

J gene: TRBJ2-3
V gene: TRBV9
clone size: few
D gene: TRBD1
CDR3 DNA: TGTGCCAGCAGCGTAGCAACAGGGGCCGCTGGACTTACGCAGTATTTT
CDR3 protein: CASSVATGAAGLTQYF

J gene: TRBJ2-3
V gene: TRBV7-2
clone size: -
D gene: TRBD2
CDR3 DNA: TGTGCCAGCAGCTCCCGGACTAGCGGGATAGGTGAGCAGTATTTT
CDR3 protein: CASSSRTSGIGEQYF

J gene: TRBJ1-6
V gene: TRBV4-1
clone size: -
D gene: TRBD1
CDR3 DNA: TGCGCCAGCAGCCATACTTTGGGACAGGGAGGTTCACCCCTCCACTTT
CDR3 protein: CASSHTLGQGGSPLHF

J gene: TRBJ2-3
V gene: TRBV6-1
clone size: -
D gene: TRBD1
CDR3 DNA: TGTGCCAGCAGTGAGGGGGGACAGGGTCCGAAGGATACGCAGTATTTT
CDR3 protein: CASSEGGQGPKDTQYF

J gene: TRBJ1-6
V gene: TRBV7-2
clone size: -
D gene: TRBD1
CDR3 DNA: TGTGCCAGCAGCTCGGGACAGCCGTTAGTCCTCCACTTT
CDR3 protein: CASSSGQPLVLHF

J gene: TRBJ1-3
V gene: TRBV12-5
clone size: -
D gene: TRBD1
CDR3 DNA: TGTGCTAGTGGTTTGGGAAGGACAGGATTCGGAAACACCATATATTTT
CDR3 protein: CASGLGRTGFGNTIYF

J gene: TRBJ2-5
V gene: TRBV19
clone size: few
D gene: TRBD2
CDR3 DNA: TGTGCCAGTAGTTTGTATATCCTAGCGGGGGGGATAGAGACCCAGTACTTC
CDR3 protein: CASSLYILAGGIETQYF

J gene: TRBJ2-3
V gene: TRBV28
clone size: -
D gene: -
CDR3 DNA: TGTGCCAGCAGGCCCACAGGGATCACAGATACGCAGTATTTT
CDR3 protein: CASRPTGITDTQYF

J gene: TRBJ1-1
V gene: TRBV10-3
clone size: -
D gene: -
CDR3 DNA: TGTGCCATCAGTGAAACGGGGAGGATTCCGGGAGCTTTCTTT
CDR3 protein: CAISETGRIPGAFF

J gene: TRBJ2-2
V gene: TRBV7-9
clone size: -
D gene: TRBD2
CDR3 DNA: TGTGCCAGCAGACAGCCCCCGGGACTAGCGGGGGGGACCGGGGAGCTGTTTTTT
CDR3 protein: CASRQPPGLAGGTGELFF

J gene: TRBJ1-1
V gene: TRBV18
clone size: -
D gene: TRBD1
CDR3 DNA: TGTGCCAGCTCACCAGTCACAGGGGGCTTCGGTAACACTGAAGCTTTCTTT
CDR3 protein: CASSPVTGGFGNTEAFF

J gene: TRBJ2-5
V gene: TRBV6-2/TRBV6-3
clone size: -
D gene: TRBD2
CDR3 DNA: TGTGCCAGCAGTTACTCGAGCGGCGGGGGAGAGACCCAGTACTTC
CDR3 protein: CASSYSSGGGETQYF

J gene: TRBJ2-1
V gene: TRBV7-6
clone size: -
D gene: TRBD2
CDR3 DNA: TGTGCCAGCAGCCCCGGGACTAGCTTAGAATATGAGCAGTTCTTC
CDR3 protein: CASSPGTSLEYEQFF

J gene: TRBJ2-1
V gene: TRBV9
clone size: few
D gene: -
CDR3 DNA: TGTGCCAGCAGCGTATTAGGCCTGGAGAATGAGCAGTTCTTC
CDR3 protein: CASSVLGLENEQFF

J gene: TRBJ2-2
V gene: TRBV7-3
clone size: -
D gene: -
CDR3 DNA: TGTGCCAGCAGAGCAGACTACGGGGAGCTGTTTTTT
CDR3 protein: CASRADYGELFF

J gene: TRBJ1-2
V gene: TRBV4-2
clone size: once
D gene: TRBD1
CDR3 DNA: TGTGCCAGCAGCCAAGATAGGGACAGATACGGCTACACCTTC
CDR3 protein: CASSQDRDRYGYTF

J gene: TRBJ2-3
V gene: TRBV19
clone size: -
D gene: -
CDR3 DNA: TGTGCCAGTAGTGGCAGTAGCACAGATACGCAGTATTTT
CDR3 protein: CASSGSSTDTQYF

J gene: TRBJ1-5
V gene: TRBV6-5
clone size: -
D gene: -
CDR3 DNA: TGTGCCAGCAGTTTAACCGTCAGGGGAAAGCAGCCCCAGCATTTT
CDR3 protein: CASSLTVRGKQPQHF

J gene: TRBJ2-7
V gene: TRBV21-1
clone size: -
D gene: -
CDR3 DNA: TGTGCCAGCAGCAAAGGGACTAGCGGGAGTCTTAAATGGGGCTCCTACGAGCAGTACTTC
CDR3 protein: CASSKGTSGSLKWGSYEQYF

J gene: TRBJ1-2
V gene: TRBV4-1
clone size: -
D gene: TRBD1
CDR3 DNA: TGCGCCAGCAGCCGGACAGGGCTGAACTATGGCTACACCTTC
CDR3 protein: CASSRTGLNYGYTF

J gene: TRBJ2-7
V gene: TRBV7-3
clone size: -
D gene: TRBD2
CDR3 DNA: TGTGCCAGCAGCACTTTAGCGGGAGTGCCCTACGAGCAGTACTTC
CDR3 protein: CASSTLAGVPYEQYF